This T cell receptor beta chain was recovered during a study of cytomegalovirus exposure and HLA in healthy donors. Study information: The approximately 110 validation repertoires used a platform that matched the one used for the roughly 700 first-cohort repertoires, as a later analysis reported. Study outcomes and limitations: Reported results showed that the classifier diagnosed cytomegalovirus status with high specificity and sensitivity. Cytomegalovirus-associated status was assigned to around 160 TCR beta chains. First-cohort TCR clusters were later found to tend to co-occur in the 120 validation repertoires.

The CDR3 spans 14 residues. The germline V and J ends were trimmed by 4 bases and 4 bases, with 15 bases remaining between them. CDR1 SGHDT and CDR2 YYEEEE come from the germline V gene. Remarks on this clone: The target antigen is unknown.

Produced via immunoSEQ multiplex PCR; TCRdb's table is partial and in-frame only. The sample shows about 220,000 clones, roughly 88% of them seen only once. Sequences were obtained from PBMCs. This sequence was found in a woman in her 30s in good health and CMV-seropositive. The chain employs TRBV5-6 and TRBJ2-7; possibly TRBD1 or TRBD2 for D (5 bases each). CDR3 sequence: CASSPGTAPYEQYF. Here the CDR3 DNA reads TGTGCCAGCAGCCCAGGGACGGCTCCTTACGAGCAGTACTTC.